This is a list of T cell receptor beta chains from one sample in a study of shared clonotypes between healthy human individuals. This table comes from immunoSEQ multiplex PCR, and its TCRdb copy is limited to in-frame clones, with some not included. The sample holds around 1.4 million clones, 98% to 99% seen once. Sequencing input: naive CD4+ T cells sorted from blood. These receptor sequences come from a young man in good health. CDR3s include the opening cysteine and the closing phenylalanine or tryptophan. The D gene is left open where the match is weak. Where a row states a size, it is once, few, many or the class of an expanded clone; other rows omit it.

D gene	V gene	CDR3 length	clone size	J gene	CDR3 protein	CDR3 DNA
NA	TRBV11-2	15	NA	TRBJ2-2	CASSFRRMYPGELFF	TGTGCCAGCAGCTTTAGGCGGATGTACCCCGGGGAGCTGTTTTTT
NA	TRBV5-1	12	NA	TRBJ2-7	CASSGLSYEQYF	TGCGCCAGCAGCGGCCTTTCCTACGAGCAGTACTTC
TRBD2	TRBV4-1	16	NA	TRBJ2-3	CASSQVLAGDWDTQYF	TGCGCCAGCAGCCAAGTTTTAGCGGGAGATTGGGATACGCAGTATTTT
NA	TRBV11-2	13	NA	TRBJ1-1	CASTKEMNTEAFF	TGTGCCAGCACGAAAGAGATGAACACTGAAGCTTTCTTT
TRBD1	TRBV12-5	18	NA	TRBJ2-1	CASGSTTGQGRAYNEQFF	TGTGCTAGTGGTTCGACGACCGGACAGGGGCGGGCCTACAATGAGCAGTTCTTC
NA	TRBV11-2	13	NA	TRBJ2-7	CASSLRIPYEQYF	TGTGCCAGCAGCTTAAGGATCCCCTACGAGCAGTACTTC
TRBD1	TRBV4-1	15	NA	TRBJ1-5	CASSHGDRGYQPQHF	TGCGCCAGCAGCCATGGGGACAGGGGATATCAGCCCCAGCATTTT
NA	TRBV5-1	14	NA	TRBJ1-1	CASSSPGGNTEAFF	TGCGCCAGCAGCTCCCCCGGGGGGAACACTGAAGCTTTCTTT
NA	TRBV7-9	14	NA	TRBJ1-2	CASSLRRGNYGYTF	TGTGCCAGCAGCCTAAGAAGGGGAAACTATGGCTACACCTTC
NA	TRBV7-9	14	NA	TRBJ1-1	CASSLGAGWTEAFF	TGTGCCAGCAGCTTAGGGGCAGGGTGGACTGAAGCTTTCTTT
NA	TRBV7-2	17	NA	TRBJ1-3	CASRGRAGGGSGNTIYF	TGTGCCAGCAGAGGCCGGGCGGGGGGCGGCTCTGGAAACACCATATATTTT
TRBD2	TRBV12-5	14	NA	TRBJ2-5	CASGPGLAVETQYF	TGTGCTAGTGGCCCCGGACTAGCGGTAGAGACCCAGTACTTC
NA	TRBV11-3	17	NA	TRBJ2-2	CASSSLGGSGNTGELFF	TGTGCCAGCAGCTCCCTAGGGGGGTCGGGGAACACCGGGGAGCTGTTTTTT
NA	TRBV9	15	NA	TRBJ2-2	CASSVEGSWPGELFF	TGTGCCAGCAGCGTAGAGGGGAGCTGGCCCGGGGAGCTGTTTTTT
NA	TRBV11-2	14	NA	TRBJ1-5	CASSLGASNQPQHF	TGTGCCAGCAGCTTAGGGGCTAGCAATCAGCCCCAGCATTTT
NA	TRBV7-9	15	once	TRBJ1-3	CASSLSGVIGNTIYF	TGTGCCAGCAGCTTGTCCGGCGTTATTGGAAACACCATATATTTT
TRBD2	TRBV6-5	16	NA	TRBJ2-1	CASSLWLAGAFNEQFF	TGTGCCAGCAGTTTATGGCTAGCGGGAGCCTTCAATGAGCAGTTCTTC
NA	TRBV5-1	15	NA	TRBJ2-2	CASSLAVGDTGELFF	TGCGCCAGCAGCTTGGCGGTGGGGGACACCGGGGAGCTGTTTTTT
NA	TRBV5-4	14	NA	TRBJ2-7	CASSAQLSSYEQYF	TGTGCCAGCAGCGCCCAATTAAGCTCCTACGAGCAGTACTTC
NA	TRBV6-1	14	NA	TRBJ1-5	CASSEWGGGQPQHF	TGTGCCAGCAGTGAGTGGGGAGGAGGCCAGCCCCAGCATTTT
NA	TRBV19	13	NA	TRBJ2-5	CASSIVGGETQYF	TGTGCCAGTAGTATCGTGGGTGGAGAGACCCAGTACTTC
NA	TRBV7-9	12	NA	TRBJ1-1	CASGIIKTEAFF	TGTGCCAGCGGAATTATTAAAACTGAAGCTTTCTTT
TRBD2	TRBV7-9	19	NA	TRBJ2-6	CASSLARGAVGSGANVLTF	TGTGCCAGCAGCTTAGCGCGGGGGGCTGTGGGCTCTGGGGCCAACGTCCTGACTTTC
NA	TRBV27	11	once	TRBJ2-1	CASSFLGEQFF	TGTGCCAGCAGTTTTCTCGGTGAGCAGTTCTTC
TRBD1	TRBV5-1	16	NA	TRBJ1-2	CASSLGPGQSSYGYTF	TGCGCCAGCAGCCTCGGACCGGGACAGTCTAGCTATGGCTACACCTTC
NA	TRBV6-6	14	NA	TRBJ1-5	CASRGQNGNQPQHF	TGTGCCAGCAGGGGGCAGAACGGGAATCAGCCCCAGCATTTT
TRBD1	TRBV5-1	15	NA	TRBJ1-4	CASSLGEGALEKLFF	TGCGCCAGCAGCTTGGGAGAGGGGGCTCTTGAAAAACTGTTTTTT
NA	TRBV2	12	NA	TRBJ2-5	CASGGVQETQYF	TGTGCCAGCGGCGGAGTCCAAGAGACCCAGTACTTC
TRBD1	TRBV28	14	NA	TRBJ1-1	CASRAGTGWTEAFF	TGTGCCAGCAGAGCCGGGACAGGGTGGACTGAAGCTTTCTTT
NA	TRBV4-3	15	NA	TRBJ1-4	CASSQDMGHNEKLFF	TGCGCCAGCAGCCAAGATATGGGGCATAATGAAAAACTGTTTTTT
TRBD2	TRBV7-9	13	once	TRBJ2-2	CASSPSGSGELFF	TGTGCCAGCAGCCCTAGCGGTTCCGGGGAGCTGTTTTTT
NA	TRBV2	14	once	TRBJ2-1	CATVLLSGYNEQFF	TGTGCCACCGTTTTGCTGAGCGGTTACAATGAGCAGTTCTTC
TRBD2	TRBV10-3	16	NA	TRBJ2-7	CAISEPGTSGSYEQYF	TGTGCCATCAGTGAGCCGGGGACTAGCGGCTCCTACGAGCAGTACTTC
TRBD1	TRBV7-9	13	NA	TRBJ1-2	CASRDRGFNGYTF	TGTGCCAGCCGGGACAGGGGGTTTAATGGCTACACCTTC
NA	TRBV30	13	NA	TRBJ2-2	CAWSADNTGELFF	TGTGCCTGGAGTGCCGACAACACCGGGGAGCTGTTTTTT
NA	TRBV23-1	17	NA	TRBJ1-5	CASLSRQGLRSNQPQHF	TGCGCCAGCCTTTCCCGGCAGGGTCTGAGGAGCAATCAGCCCCAGCATTTT
NA	TRBV29-1	13	NA	TRBJ2-1	CSVGRGDLNEQFF	TGCAGCGTTGGCAGGGGCGATCTCAATGAGCAGTTCTTC
NA	TRBV7-7	16	NA	TRBJ2-5	CASNHTRGQGKETQYF	TGTGCCAGCAATCATACTCGGGGTCAGGGGAAAGAGACCCAGTACTTC
TRBD2	TRBV5-1	13	NA	TRBJ2-7	CASSLLLADEQYF	TGCGCCAGCAGCTTGCTGCTAGCGGACGAGCAGTACTTC
TRBD1	TRBV18	15	NA	TRBJ1-1	CASSPNPTGVTEAFF	TGTGCCAGCTCACCAAATCCCACAGGGGTAACTGAAGCTTTCTTT
TRBD1	TRBV10-1	15	NA	TRBJ2-7	CASSAWDRGTYEQYF	TGCGCCAGCAGTGCATGGGACAGGGGCACCTACGAGCAGTACTTC
NA	TRBV30	11	NA	TRBJ2-7	CAWGMMARQYF	TGTGCCTGGGGGATGATGGCTCGGCAGTACTTC
NA	TRBV28	12	NA	TRBJ1-2	CASSLYSWGYTF	TGTGCCAGCAGTTTATACAGCTGGGGCTACACCTTC
NA	TRBV28	13	NA	TRBJ2-7	CASSLSTGYEQYF	TGTGCCAGCAGTTTATCGACAGGCTACGAGCAGTACTTC
TRBD1	TRBV5-1	14	once	TRBJ1-1	CASSVPGQVPEAFF	TGCGCCAGCAGCGTCCCGGGACAGGTCCCTGAAGCTTTCTTT